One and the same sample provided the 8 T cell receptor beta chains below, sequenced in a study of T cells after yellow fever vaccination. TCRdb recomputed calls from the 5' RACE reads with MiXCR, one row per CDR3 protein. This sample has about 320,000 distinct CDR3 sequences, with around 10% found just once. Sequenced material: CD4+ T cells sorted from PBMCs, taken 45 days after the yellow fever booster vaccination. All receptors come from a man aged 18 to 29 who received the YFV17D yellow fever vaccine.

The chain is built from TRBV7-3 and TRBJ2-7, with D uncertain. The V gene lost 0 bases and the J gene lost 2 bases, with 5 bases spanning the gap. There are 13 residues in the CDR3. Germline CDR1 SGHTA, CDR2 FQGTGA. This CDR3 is CASSLTVTYEQYV. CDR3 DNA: TGTGCCAGCAGCTTAACGGTTACCTACGAGCAGTACGTC.

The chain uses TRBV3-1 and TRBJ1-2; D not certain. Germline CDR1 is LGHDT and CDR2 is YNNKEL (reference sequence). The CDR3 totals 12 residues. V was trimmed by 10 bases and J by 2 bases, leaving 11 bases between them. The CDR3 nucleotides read TGTGCCACCTTCGGGAGGAACTATGGCTACACCTTC. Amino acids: CATFGRNYGYTF.

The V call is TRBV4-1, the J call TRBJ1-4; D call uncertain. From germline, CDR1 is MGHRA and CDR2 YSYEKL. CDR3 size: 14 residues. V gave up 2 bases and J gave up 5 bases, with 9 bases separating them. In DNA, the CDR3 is TGCGCCAGCAGCCAACAGGTGGGGAATGAAAAACTGTTTTTT. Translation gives CASSQQVGNEKLFF.

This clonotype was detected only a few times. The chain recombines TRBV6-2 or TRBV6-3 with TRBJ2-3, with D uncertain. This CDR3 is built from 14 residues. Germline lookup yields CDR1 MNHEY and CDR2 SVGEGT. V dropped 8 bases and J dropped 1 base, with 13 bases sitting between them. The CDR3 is CASYDGTRTDTQYF. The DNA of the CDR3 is TGTGCCAGCTACGACGGCACTCGCACAGATACGCAGTATTTT.

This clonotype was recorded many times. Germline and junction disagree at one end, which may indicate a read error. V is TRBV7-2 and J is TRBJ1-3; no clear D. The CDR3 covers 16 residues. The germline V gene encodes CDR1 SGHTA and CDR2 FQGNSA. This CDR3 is CAGSRGGPGSGNTIYF. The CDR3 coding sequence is TGTGCCGGCAGTCGGGGAGGGCCCGGCTCTGGAAACACCATATATTTT.

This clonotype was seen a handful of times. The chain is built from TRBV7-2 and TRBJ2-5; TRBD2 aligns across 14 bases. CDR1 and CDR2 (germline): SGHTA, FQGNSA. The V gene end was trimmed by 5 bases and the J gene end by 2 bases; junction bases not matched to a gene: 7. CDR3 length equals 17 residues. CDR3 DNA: TGTGCCAGCAGCACGGGACTAGCGGGGGCGAAACAAGAGACCCAGTACTTC. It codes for CASSTGLAGAKQETQYF.

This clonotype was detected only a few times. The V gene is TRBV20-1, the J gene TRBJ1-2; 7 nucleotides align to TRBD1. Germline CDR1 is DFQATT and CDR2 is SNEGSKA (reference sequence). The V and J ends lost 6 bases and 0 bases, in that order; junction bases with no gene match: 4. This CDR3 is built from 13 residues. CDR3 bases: TGCAGTGCCAGGGGGGCGGCTAACTATGGCTACACCTTC. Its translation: CSARGAANYGYTF.

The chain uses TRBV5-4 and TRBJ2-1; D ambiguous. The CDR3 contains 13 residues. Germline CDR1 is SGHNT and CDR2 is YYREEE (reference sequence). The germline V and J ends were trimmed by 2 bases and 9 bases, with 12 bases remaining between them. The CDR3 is CASSLISSGEQFF. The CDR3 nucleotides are TGTGCCAGCAGCTTAATTAGCTCCGGTGAGCAGTTCTTC. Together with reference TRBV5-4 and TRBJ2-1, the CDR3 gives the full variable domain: ETGVTQSPTHLIKTRGQQVTLRCSSQSGHNTVSWYQQALGQGPQFIFQYYREEENGRGNFPPRFSGLQFPNYSSELNVNALELDDSALYLCASSLISSGEQFFGPGTRLTVL.